A selection of T cell receptor beta chains follows, all from one sample in a study of T cell changes during pregnancy in multiple sclerosis. The assay was immunoSEQ multiplex PCR, and TCRdb's table has in-frame clones only and misses some. The sample includes 52,000 or so clones, 80% to 95% of them seen just once. Material: CD4+ T cells from peripheral blood mononuclear cells, obtained in the second trimester of pregnancy. These receptors were collected from a female donor with multiple sclerosis, enrolled in a pregnancy study. CDR3s include the opening cysteine and the closing phenylalanine or tryptophan. A D gene is named only where the DNA matches it firmly. Size values are once, few and many counts, or a class for expanded clones, and some rows have none.

d_gene | abundance | j_gene | v_gene | CDR3nt | CDR3aa
TRBD1 | NA | TRBJ1-1 | TRBV9 | TGTGCCAGCAGCCCCCGGACAGGGGAAACTGAAGCTTTCTTT | CASSPRTGETEAFF
NA | NA | TRBJ2-1 | TRBV5-8 | TGTGCCAGCAGCCAGAGACTAGTTGGCGGGCAGTTCTTC | CASSQRLVGGQFF
NA | once | TRBJ2-2 | TRBV5-4 | TGTGCCAGCAGCTTAGGAGGTGACCAAATACCCACCGGGGAGCTGTTTTTT | CASSLGGDQIPTGELFF
TRBD2 | NA | TRBJ2-7 | TRBV23-1 | TGCGCCAGCACCGCGGGGGGAAGTCCCTACGAGCAGTACTTC | CASTAGGSPYEQYF
TRBD2 | NA | TRBJ2-7 | TRBV2 | TGTGCCAGCAGCGTGGGGGGGACCTACGAGCAGTACTTC | CASSVGGTYEQYF
NA | NA | TRBJ2-1 | TRBV19 | TGTGCCAGTAGTATCCCGGGGTACTACAATGAGCAGTTCTTC | CASSIPGYYNEQFF
TRBD2 | NA | TRBJ2-7 | TRBV7-9 | TGTGCCAGCAGCTCGGGACTAGCGGGGGGTCTATACGAGCAGTACTTC | CASSSGLAGGLYEQYF
TRBD1 | NA | TRBJ2-7 | TRBV6-5 | TGTGCCAGCAGTTACTCGAGTAGACAGGGGGCCAACGAGCAGTACTTC | CASSYSSRQGANEQYF
TRBD1 | NA | TRBJ2-7 | TRBV7-8 | TGTGCCAGCAGCTTAGCACGACAGGGGGACCTCTACGAGCAGTACTTC | CASSLARQGDLYEQYF
NA | once | TRBJ2-1 | TRBV5-1 | TGCGCCAGCAGCTTGGAATTCCCTGACAATGAGCAGTTCTTC | CASSLEFPDNEQFF
NA | once | TRBJ1-3 | TRBV5-1 | TGCGCCAGCAGCTTGGTCGGGAACCCTGGAAACACCATATATTTT | CASSLVGNPGNTIYF
TRBD1 | NA | TRBJ1-6 | TRBV19 | TGTGCCAGTAGTATCCAGACAGGGCATTCACCCCTCCACTTT | CASSIQTGHSPLHF
TRBD2 | NA | TRBJ2-1 | TRBV18 | TGTGCCAGCTCACAGCGGGGGGGAACCTACAATGAGCAGTTCTTC | CASSQRGGTYNEQFF
NA | NA | TRBJ2-3 | TRBV6-6 | TGTGCCAGCAGGTACCCCGCACTTGACACAGATACGCAGTATTTT | CASRYPALDTDTQYF
TRBD2 | NA | TRBJ2-1 | TRBV6-5 | TGTGCCAGCAGTTACGCGCGGGGGGGCTCCTACAATGAGCAGTTCTTC | CASSYARGGSYNEQFF
TRBD1 | NA | TRBJ1-6 | TRBV15 | TGTGCCACCAGCAGAGCCGCCGGGACAGGGATATCACCCCTCCACTTT | CATSRAAGTGISPLHF
NA | NA | TRBJ2-1 | TRBV6-6 | TGTGCCAGCAGTTACTCTACGGCGGGCCGCTACAATGAGCAGTTCTTC | CASSYSTAGRYNEQFF
NA | few | TRBJ2-7 | TRBV2 | TGTGCCAGCAGTCGAGGCCGACTAGTTTCATACGAGCAGTACTTC | CASSRGRLVSYEQYF
TRBD2 | once | TRBJ2-1 | TRBV7-6 | TGTGCCAGCAGCTTAGAACTAGCGGGAGAACCCTACAATGAGCAGTTCTTC | CASSLELAGEPYNEQFF
NA | NA | TRBJ1-1 | TRBV13 | TGTGCCAGCAGTATAGGGGGAACTGAAGCTTTCTTT | CASSIGGTEAFF
TRBD2 | NA | TRBJ2-3 | TRBV6-6 | TGTGCCAGCAGTTACTCGTCGGGGGGGCCCACAGATACGCAGTATTTT | CASSYSSGGPTDTQYF
NA | NA | TRBJ1-1 | TRBV4-1 | TGCGCCAGCAGCCGGACGGGGGAGGGGAACACTGAAGCTTTCTTT | CASSRTGEGNTEAFF
TRBD2 | NA | TRBJ2-1 | TRBV7-8 | TGTGCCAGCAGGTTTTTAGCGGGGGTCTCCTACAATGAGCAGTTCTTC | CASRFLAGVSYNEQFF
TRBD1 | NA | TRBJ1-5 | TRBV19 | TGTGCCAGTAGTGTCGGCAGGGGGAAGAATCAGCCCCAGCATTTT | CASSVGRGKNQPQHF
NA | NA | TRBJ1-3 | TRBV9 | TGTGCCAGCAGCGTAACGGTTTGGGGGCCTGGAAACACCATATATTTT | CASSVTVWGPGNTIYF
TRBD2 | NA | TRBJ2-3 | TRBV15 | TGTGCCACCAGCAGAGATCGGGGGGGGAGGGCAGATACGCAGTATTTT | CATSRDRGGRADTQYF
TRBD1 | NA | TRBJ1-1 | TRBV19 | TGTGCCAGTACCGACTCCGGGACAGGGGTTAGGACTGAAGCTTTCTTT | CASTDSGTGVRTEAFF
TRBD1 | NA | TRBJ2-1 | TRBV9 | TGTGCCAGCAGCGTAGTAGAGGGGGCGCCTCCGTTCTTC | CASSVVEGAPPFF
NA | NA | TRBJ2-7 | TRBV9 | TGTGCCAGCAGCGCATTACCGGGACTCGAAAACTACGAGCAGTACTTC | CASSALPGLENYEQYF